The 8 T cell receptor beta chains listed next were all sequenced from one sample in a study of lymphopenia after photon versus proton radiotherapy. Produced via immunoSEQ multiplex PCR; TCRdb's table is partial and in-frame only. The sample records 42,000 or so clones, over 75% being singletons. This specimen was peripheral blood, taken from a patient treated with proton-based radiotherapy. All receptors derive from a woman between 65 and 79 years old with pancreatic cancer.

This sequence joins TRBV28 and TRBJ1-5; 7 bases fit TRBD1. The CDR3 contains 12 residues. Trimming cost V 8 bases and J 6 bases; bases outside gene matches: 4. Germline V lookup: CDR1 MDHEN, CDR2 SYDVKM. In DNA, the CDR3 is TGTGCCAGCCAAGGGGGCGGTCAGCCCCAGCATTTT. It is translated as CASQGGGQPQHF.

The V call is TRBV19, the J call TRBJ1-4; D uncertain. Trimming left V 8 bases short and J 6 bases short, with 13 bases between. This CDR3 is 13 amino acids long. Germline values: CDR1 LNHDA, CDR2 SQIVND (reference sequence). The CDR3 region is CASWSVTYEKLFF. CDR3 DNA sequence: TGTGCCAGTTGGTCCGTGACATATGAAAAACTGTTTTTT.

DNA for the CDR3: TGTGCCAGCAGTTTACAGGGGGCTGTCACTGAAGCTTTCTTT. Its protein product is CASSLQGAVTEAFF. The chain recombines TRBV5-6 with TRBJ1-1; 9 bases are a match to TRBD1. There are 14 residues in the CDR3. The germline CDR1 and CDR2 sequences are SGHDT and YYEEEE. V gave up 5 bases and J gave up 4 bases; unmatched junction bases: 6.

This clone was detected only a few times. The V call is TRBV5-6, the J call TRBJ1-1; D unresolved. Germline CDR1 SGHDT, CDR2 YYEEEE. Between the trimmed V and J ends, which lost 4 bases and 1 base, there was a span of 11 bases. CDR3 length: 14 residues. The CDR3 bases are TGTGCCAGCAGCCCGGGAGGGCCGAACACTGAAGCTTTCTTT. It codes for CASSPGGPNTEAFF.

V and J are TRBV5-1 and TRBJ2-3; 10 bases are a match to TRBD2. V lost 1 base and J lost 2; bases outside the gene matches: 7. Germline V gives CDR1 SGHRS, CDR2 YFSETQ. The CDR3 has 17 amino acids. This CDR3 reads CASSLTASGGATDTQYF. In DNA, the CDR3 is TGCGCCAGCAGCTTGACGGCTAGCGGGGGAGCCACAGATACGCAGTATTTT.

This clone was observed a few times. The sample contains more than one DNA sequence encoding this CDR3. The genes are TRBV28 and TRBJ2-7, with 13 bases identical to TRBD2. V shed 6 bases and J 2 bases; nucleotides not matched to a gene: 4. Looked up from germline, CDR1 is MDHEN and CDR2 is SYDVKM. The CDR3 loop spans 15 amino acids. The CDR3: CASSLGLAGPYEQYF. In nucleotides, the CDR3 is TGTGCCAGCAGCCTGGGACTAGCGGGACCCTACGAGCAGTACTTC.

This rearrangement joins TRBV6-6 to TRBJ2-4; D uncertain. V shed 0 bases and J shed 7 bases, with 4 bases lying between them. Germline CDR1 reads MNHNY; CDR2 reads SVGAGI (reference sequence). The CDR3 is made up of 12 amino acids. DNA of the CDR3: TGTGCCAGCAGTTACTCGGCCAACATTCAGTACTTC. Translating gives CASSYSANIQYF.

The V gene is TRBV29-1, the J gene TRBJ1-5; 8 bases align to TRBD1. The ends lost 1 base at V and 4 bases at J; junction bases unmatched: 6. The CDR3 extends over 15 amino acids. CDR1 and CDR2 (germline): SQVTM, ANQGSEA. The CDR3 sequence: CSVEGAGGVNQPQHF. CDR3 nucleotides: TGCAGCGTTGAAGGGGCAGGGGGCGTAAATCAGCCCCAGCATTTT.